One and the same sample provided the 3 T cell receptor beta chains below, sequenced in a study of CD8+ T cells in alopecia areata (dated by TCRdb to 2016 to 2019). The time point label for this specimen denotes: baseline before oral tofacitinib. Library preparation employed the immunoSEQ multiplex PCR assay. For TCR sequencing, RNA was extracted from every sample and reverse transcribed into cDNA to serve as template. This immuneACCESS table, as held by TCRdb, lists in-frame sequences with V and J called but not all clones. Of the missing ones, under half trace to an unresolved V gene in checked studies; the others have no known cause. The sample table holds roughly 200,000 clones, of which roughly 63% were seen once. The top ten clones comprise roughly 1.7% of the sample. Sequenced material: CD4+ T cells sorted from blood, taken at week 0. Receptors originate from a human donor with alopecia areata.

The CDR3, as DNA: TGTGCCTGGAGTGTAAAGGGCGGAAAAGAAGGATACAATGAGCAGTTCTTC. Translation: CAWSVKGGKEGYNEQFF. The chain recombines TRBV30 with TRBJ2-1; D is undetermined. The ends were cut back, 0 bases at V and 4 bases at J, with 19 bases in the middle. The germline V gene has CDR1 GTSNPN and CDR2 SVGIG (reference sequence). CDR3 length equals 17 residues.

This clone was detected a few times. The gene calls are TRBV13 and TRBJ2-3; D uncertain. V was trimmed by 5 bases and J by 0 bases, leaving 6 bases between them. CDR3 length: 13 amino acids. In germline, CDR1 is PRHDT, CDR2 FYEKMQ (reference sequence). Written as DNA, the CDR3 is TGTGCCAGCAGCCCAAGTAGCACAGATACGCAGTATTTT. This sequence encodes CASSPSSTDTQYF.

This rearrangement joins TRBV5-6 to TRBJ2-1; D tentatively fits TRBD1 or TRBD2 (6 bases each). V lost 4 bases and J 10 bases, leaving 12 bases between the germline ends. This CDR3 is built from 12 residues. In germline, CDR1 is SGHDT, CDR2 YYEEEE. The CDR3 reads CASSPGGREQFF. The DNA of the CDR3 is TGTGCCAGCAGCCCTGGGGGGCGCGAGCAGTTCTTC.